A selection of T cell receptor beta chains follows, all from one sample in a study of T cells after yellow fever vaccination. Each CDR3 protein gets one entry after TCRdb re-called the 5' RACE reads with MiXCR. The repertoire holds 70,000 or so distinct CDR3 sequences, with 5.9% as singletons. The source material was CD4+ T cells sorted from PBMCs, sampled around 15 days after the first yellow fever vaccination. All receptors derive from a man younger than 35 who received the YFV17D yellow fever vaccine. Both conserved end residues are part of each CDR3. D genes are given only for firm matches. Expanded clones are given a class, and other clones once, few, many or no size at all.

v_gene: TRBV5-1; abundance: many; d_gene: NA; j_gene: TRBJ1-1; CDR3aa: CASSLGGAPEAFF; CDR3nt: TGCGCCAGCAGCTTGGGAGGGGCCCCTGAAGCTTTCTTT
v_gene: TRBV5-5; abundance: NA; d_gene: TRBD1; j_gene: TRBJ2-6; CDR3aa: CASRLMLDRETGANVLTF; CDR3nt: TGTGCCAGCAGGTTGATGTTGGACAGGGAAACTGGGGCCAACGTCCTGACTTTC
v_gene: TRBV20-1; abundance: many; d_gene: NA; j_gene: TRBJ2-3; CDR3aa: CSVRPGTSSTDTQYF; CDR3nt: TGCAGTGTTCGACCCGGGACCTCGAGTACAGATACGCAGTATTTT
v_gene: TRBV5-1; abundance: many; d_gene: NA; j_gene: TRBJ2-1; CDR3aa: CASSLVVTRYNEQFF; CDR3nt: TGCGCCAGCAGCTTGGTCGTGACTCGATACAATGAGCAGTTCTTC
v_gene: TRBV9; abundance: many; d_gene: NA; j_gene: TRBJ1-3; CDR3aa: CASSVALDSAGSIGNTIYF; CDR3nt: TGTGCCAGCAGCGTAGCGTTGGATTCGGCAGGGTCAATCGGAAACACCATATATTTT
v_gene: TRBV6-5; abundance: many; d_gene: NA; j_gene: TRBJ2-6; CDR3aa: CASSYSWEAGANVLTF; CDR3nt: TGTGCCAGCAGTTACTCGTGGGAAGCTGGGGCCAACGTCCTGACTTTC
v_gene: TRBV14; abundance: many; d_gene: NA; j_gene: TRBJ1-1; CDR3aa: CASSQLGRSNAEAFF; CDR3nt: TGTGCCAGCAGCCAGCTGGGACGGTCGAACGCTGAAGCTTTCTTT
v_gene: TRBV11-2; abundance: many; d_gene: NA; j_gene: TRBJ2-1; CDR3aa: CASSLVRVPEQFF; CDR3nt: TGTGCCAGCAGCTTAGTTAGGGTACCTGAGCAGTTCTTC
v_gene: TRBV27; abundance: many; d_gene: NA; j_gene: TRBJ2-1; CDR3aa: CASSLSSTWGGEQFF; CDR3nt: TGTGCCAGCAGTTTATCGAGTACGTGGGGAGGTGAGCAGTTCTTC
v_gene: TRBV20-1; abundance: many; d_gene: NA; j_gene: TRBJ1-1; CDR3aa: CSARQDTEAFF; CDR3nt: TGCAGTGCTAGACAAGACACTGAAGCTTTCTTT
v_gene: TRBV2; abundance: many; d_gene: NA; j_gene: TRBJ2-7; CDR3aa: CASKEYEQYF; CDR3nt: TGTGCCAGCAAGGAATACGAGCAGTACTTC
v_gene: TRBV7-2; abundance: many; d_gene: TRBD2; j_gene: TRBJ2-3; CDR3aa: CASSLVASGGASGTQYF; CDR3nt: TGTGCCAGCAGCTTAGTCGCGAGCGGGGGGGCCTCTGGTACGCAGTATTTT
v_gene: TRBV10-3; abundance: many; d_gene: NA; j_gene: TRBJ1-6; CDR3aa: CAISETLDNSPLHF; CDR3nt: TGTGCCATCAGTGAAACGTTAGATAATTCACCCCTCCACTTT
v_gene: TRBV30; abundance: many; d_gene: TRBD1; j_gene: TRBJ1-2; CDR3aa: CATRTGEGYTF; CDR3nt: TGTGCCACCCGGACAGGGGAAGGCTACACCTTC
v_gene: TRBV7-9; abundance: many; d_gene: NA; j_gene: TRBJ2-1; CDR3aa: CASSSAGVGSYNEQFF; CDR3nt: TGTGCCAGCAGCTCGGCTGGCGTAGGGTCCTACAATGAGCAGTTCTTC
v_gene: TRBV10-2; abundance: many; d_gene: NA; j_gene: TRBJ2-7; CDR3aa: CASVGDSYEQYF; CDR3nt: TGCGCCAGCGTGGGTGACTCCTACGAGCAGTACTTC
v_gene: TRBV7-2; abundance: many; d_gene: TRBD1; j_gene: TRBJ1-2; CDR3aa: CASSLGQANYGYTF; CDR3nt: TGTGCCAGCAGCTTGGGACAGGCGAACTATGGCTACACCTTC
v_gene: TRBV5-6; abundance: NA; d_gene: NA; j_gene: TRBJ2-1; CDR3aa: CASSTLHSRSYNEQFF; CDR3nt: TGTGCCAGCAGTACACTACACAGCAGGTCCTACAATGAGCAGTTCTTC
v_gene: TRBV24-1; abundance: NA; d_gene: TRBD2; j_gene: TRBJ2-2; CDR3aa: CTTSDRGTSPGNGELFF; CDR3nt: TGTACCACCAGTGATCGGGGGACTAGCCCAGGCAACGGGGAGCTGTTTTTT
v_gene: TRBV12-3/TRBV12-4; abundance: many; d_gene: NA; j_gene: TRBJ1-2; CDR3aa: CASSLEYGVYGYTF; CDR3nt: TGTGCCAGCAGTTTAGAGTACGGCGTCTATGGCTACACCTTC
v_gene: TRBV7-8; abundance: many; d_gene: TRBD1; j_gene: TRBJ2-2; CDR3aa: CASSRDRGYGGELFF; CDR3nt: TGTGCCAGCAGCCGGGACAGGGGGTATGGCGGGGAGCTGTTTTTT
v_gene: TRBV20-1; abundance: many; d_gene: NA; j_gene: TRBJ2-4; CDR3aa: CSAGAVAKNIQYF; CDR3nt: TGCAGTGCGGGGGCTGTAGCCAAAAACATTCAGTACTTC
v_gene: TRBV12-3/TRBV12-4; abundance: many; d_gene: NA; j_gene: TRBJ2-1; CDR3aa: CASSSHGGADSYNEQFF; CDR3nt: TGTGCCAGCAGCTCTCACGGGGGAGCGGACTCCTACAATGAGCAGTTCTTC
v_gene: TRBV28; abundance: few; d_gene: TRBD1; j_gene: TRBJ1-2; CDR3aa: CASREGQGADGYTF; CDR3nt: TGTGCCAGCAGAGAAGGACAGGGGGCGGATGGCTACACCTTC
v_gene: TRBV14; abundance: few; d_gene: TRBD2; j_gene: TRBJ2-1; CDR3aa: CASSRSGGGANEQFF; CDR3nt: TGTGCCAGCAGCCGAAGCGGGGGGGGGGCCAATGAGCAGTTCTTC
v_gene: TRBV7-2; abundance: many; d_gene: TRBD2; j_gene: TRBJ2-3; CDR3aa: CASSLVAGGGDTQYF; CDR3nt: TGTGCCAGCAGCTTAGTTGCCGGGGGGGGAGATACGCAGTATTTT
v_gene: TRBV6-1; abundance: many; d_gene: TRBD1; j_gene: TRBJ1-2; CDR3aa: CASRAWGQGDGYTF; CDR3nt: TGTGCCAGCAGAGCTTGGGGACAGGGTGATGGCTACACCTTC